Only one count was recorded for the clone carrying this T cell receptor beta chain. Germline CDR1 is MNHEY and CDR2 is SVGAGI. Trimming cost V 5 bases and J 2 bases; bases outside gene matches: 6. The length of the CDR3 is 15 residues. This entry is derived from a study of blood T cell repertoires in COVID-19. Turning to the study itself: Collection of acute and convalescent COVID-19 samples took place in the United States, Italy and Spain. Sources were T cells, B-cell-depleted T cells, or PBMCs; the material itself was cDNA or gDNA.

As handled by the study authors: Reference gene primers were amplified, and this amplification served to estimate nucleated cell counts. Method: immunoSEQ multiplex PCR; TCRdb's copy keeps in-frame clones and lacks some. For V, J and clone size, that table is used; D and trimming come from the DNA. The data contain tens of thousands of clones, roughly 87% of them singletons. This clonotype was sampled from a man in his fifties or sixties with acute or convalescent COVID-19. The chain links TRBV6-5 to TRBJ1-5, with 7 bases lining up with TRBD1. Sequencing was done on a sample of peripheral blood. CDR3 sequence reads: CASSHTGVGNQPQHF. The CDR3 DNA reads TGTGCCAGCAGTCATACAGGGGTGGGCAATCAGCCCCAGCATTTT.